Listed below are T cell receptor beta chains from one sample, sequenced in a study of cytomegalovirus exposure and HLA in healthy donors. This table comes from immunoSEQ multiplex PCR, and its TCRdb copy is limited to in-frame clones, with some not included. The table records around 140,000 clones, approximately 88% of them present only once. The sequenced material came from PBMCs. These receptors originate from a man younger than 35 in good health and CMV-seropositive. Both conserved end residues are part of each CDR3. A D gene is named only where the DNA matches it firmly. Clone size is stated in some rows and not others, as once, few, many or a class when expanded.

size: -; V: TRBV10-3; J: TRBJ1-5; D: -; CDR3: CAISPGQLPYSNQPQHF; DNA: TGTGCCATCAGCCCAGGACAGTTACCGTATAGCAATCAGCCCCAGCATTTT
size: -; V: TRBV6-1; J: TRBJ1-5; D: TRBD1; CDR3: CASSETGGLQPQHF; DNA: TGTGCCAGCAGTGAGACAGGGGGCCTTCAGCCCCAGCATTTT
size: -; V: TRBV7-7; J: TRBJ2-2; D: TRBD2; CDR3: CASSPPGLAGVVSGELFF; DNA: TGTGCCAGCAGCCCTCCGGGACTAGCGGGAGTGGTTTCCGGGGAGCTGTTTTTT
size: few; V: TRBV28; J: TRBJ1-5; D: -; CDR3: CAITSSNQPQHF; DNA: TGTGCCATCACATCAAGCAATCAGCCCCAGCATTTT
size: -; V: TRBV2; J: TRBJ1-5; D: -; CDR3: CASEGTRRNQPQHF; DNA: TGTGCCAGCGAAGGGACAAGAAGAAATCAGCCCCAGCATTTT
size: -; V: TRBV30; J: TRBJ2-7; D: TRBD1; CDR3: CAWRKGTGGPYEQYF; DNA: TGTGCCTGGAGGAAGGGCACAGGGGGCCCCTACGAGCAGTACTTC
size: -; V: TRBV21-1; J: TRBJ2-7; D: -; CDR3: CASLDQFGLAGTYEQYF; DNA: TGTGCCAGCCTAGATCAATTTGGACTAGCGGGAACCTACGAGCAGTACTTC
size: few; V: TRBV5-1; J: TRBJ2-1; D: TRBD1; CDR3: CASSVGTGKDEQFF; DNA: TGCGCCAGCAGCGTTGGGACAGGGAAGGATGAGCAGTTCTTC
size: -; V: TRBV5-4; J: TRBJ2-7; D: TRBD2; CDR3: CASSLGVGLGIYEQYF; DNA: TGTGCCAGCAGCCTGGGGGTGGGACTAGGGATTTACGAGCAGTACTTC
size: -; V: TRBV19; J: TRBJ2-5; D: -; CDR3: CASSSSTEGVVSGTQYF; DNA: TGTGCCAGTAGTAGCTCCACGGAAGGGGTTGTGTCCGGGACCCAGTACTTC
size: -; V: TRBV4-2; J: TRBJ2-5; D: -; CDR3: CASSQEQGTQGETQYF; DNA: TGTGCCAGCAGCCAGGAACAGGGAACCCAGGGGGAGACCCAGTACTTC
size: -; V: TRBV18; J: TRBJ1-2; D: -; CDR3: CASSPPEAAYGYTF; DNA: TGTGCCAGCTCACCACCGGAGGCAGCTTATGGCTACACCTTC
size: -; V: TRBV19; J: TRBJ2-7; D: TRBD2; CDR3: CASRIRGGYEQYF; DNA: TGTGCCAGTCGTATTCGGGGGGGCTACGAGCAGTACTTC
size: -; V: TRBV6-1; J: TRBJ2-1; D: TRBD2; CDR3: CASSEARPAGGRSYNEQFF; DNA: TGTGCCAGCAGTGAAGCGCGACCAGCGGGAGGGCGGTCCTACAATGAGCAGTTCTTC
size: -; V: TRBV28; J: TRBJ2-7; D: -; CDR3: CASSLVGTISYEQYF; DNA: TGTGCCAGCAGTTTGGTCGGGACAATTTCCTACGAGCAGTACTTC
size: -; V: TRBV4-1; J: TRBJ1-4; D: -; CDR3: CASSPSPTGGSTNEKLFF; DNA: TGCGCCAGCAGCCCTTCCCCGACAGGAGGTTCAACTAATGAAAAACTGTTTTTT
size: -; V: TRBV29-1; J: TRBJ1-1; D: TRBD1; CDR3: CSGDRGNTEAFF; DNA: TGCAGCGGCGACAGGGGGAACACTGAAGCTTTCTTT
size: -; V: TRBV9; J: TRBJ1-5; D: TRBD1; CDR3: CASSLGQGLNQPQHF; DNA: TGTGCCAGCAGCCTCGGACAGGGTCTCAATCAGCCCCAGCATTTT
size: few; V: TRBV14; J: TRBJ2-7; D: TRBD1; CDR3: CASSPGQGVGQYF; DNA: TGTGCCAGCAGCCCCGGACAGGGAGTGGGGCAGTACTTC
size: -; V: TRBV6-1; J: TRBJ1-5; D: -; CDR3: CASSPKGDYQPQHF; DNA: TGTGCCAGCAGTCCAAAAGGGGACTATCAGCCCCAGCATTTT
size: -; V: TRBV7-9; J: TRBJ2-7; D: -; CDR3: CASSPDSSYEQYF; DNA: TGTGCCAGCAGCCCGGACAGCTCCTACGAGCAGTACTTC
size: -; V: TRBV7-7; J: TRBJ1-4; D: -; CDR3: CASSLGTNNEKLFF; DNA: TGTGCCAGCAGCTTAGGGACTAACAATGAAAAACTGTTTTTT
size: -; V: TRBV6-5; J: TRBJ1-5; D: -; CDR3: CASSPDRSNQPQHF; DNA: TGTGCCAGCAGCCCCGACAGAAGCAATCAGCCCCAGCATTTT
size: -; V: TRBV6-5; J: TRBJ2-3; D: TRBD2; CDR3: CASSYSGDGRRDTQYF; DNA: TGTGCCAGCAGTTACAGCGGGGATGGAAGGAGAGATACGCAGTATTTT
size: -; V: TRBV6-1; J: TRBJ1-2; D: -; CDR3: CASSEVGGGRHYGYTF; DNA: TGTGCCAGCAGTGAGGTTGGCGGGGGGCGACACTATGGCTACACCTTC
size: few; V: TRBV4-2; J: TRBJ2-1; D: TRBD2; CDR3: CASSQDLAENNEQFF; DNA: TGTGCCAGCAGCCAAGATCTAGCGGAGAACAATGAGCAGTTCTTC
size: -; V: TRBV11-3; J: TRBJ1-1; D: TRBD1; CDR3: CASSSQGAAEAFF; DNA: TGTGCCAGCAGCTCTCAGGGGGCCGCTGAAGCTTTCTTT
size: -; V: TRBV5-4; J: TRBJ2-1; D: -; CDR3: CASSFDLSQRDEQFF; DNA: TGTGCCAGCAGCTTTGACCTGTCTCAGCGAGATGAGCAGTTCTTC
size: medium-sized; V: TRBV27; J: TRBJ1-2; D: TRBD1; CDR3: CASSFRDRGYTF; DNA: TGTGCCAGCAGTTTCCGGGACAGGGGCTACACCTTC
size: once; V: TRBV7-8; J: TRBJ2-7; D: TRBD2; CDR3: CASSSGLAGGRDYEQYF; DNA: TGTGCCAGCAGCTCCGGACTAGCGGGGGGCCGCGACTACGAGCAGTACTTC
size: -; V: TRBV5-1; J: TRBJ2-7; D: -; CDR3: CASSWGGDEQYF; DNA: TGCGCCAGCAGCTGGGGCGGGGACGAGCAGTACTTC
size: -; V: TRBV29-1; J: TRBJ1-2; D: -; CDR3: CSVFLYGYTF; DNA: TGCAGCGTTTTTCTCTATGGCTACACCTTC
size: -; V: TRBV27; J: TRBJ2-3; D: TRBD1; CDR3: CASSLSGTGVTDTQYF; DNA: TGTGCCAGCAGTTTATCGGGGACAGGGGTCACAGATACGCAGTATTTT
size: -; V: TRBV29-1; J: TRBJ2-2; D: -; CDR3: CSVRRKTGELFF; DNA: TGCAGCGTTAGGAGGAAGACCGGGGAGCTGTTTTTT
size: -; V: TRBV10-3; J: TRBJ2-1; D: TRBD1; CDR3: CAISEGGGEQFF; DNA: TGTGCCATCAGTGAAGGGGGCGGTGAGCAGTTCTTC
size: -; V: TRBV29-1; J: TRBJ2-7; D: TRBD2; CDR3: CSVQREDSSYEQYF; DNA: TGCAGCGTTCAACGGGAGGATTCCTCCTACGAGCAGTACTTC
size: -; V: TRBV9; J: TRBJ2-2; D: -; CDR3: CASSGQEARTGELFF; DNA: TGTGCCAGCAGCGGCCAAGAAGCGAGGACCGGGGAGCTGTTTTTT
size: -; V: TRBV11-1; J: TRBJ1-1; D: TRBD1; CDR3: CASSLERGQLAEAFF; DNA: TGTGCCAGCAGCTTAGAAAGGGGGCAACTGGCTGAAGCTTTCTTT
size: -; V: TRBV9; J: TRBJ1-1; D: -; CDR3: CASSVEGDTEAFF; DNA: TGTGCCAGCAGCGTTGAAGGGGACACTGAAGCTTTCTTT
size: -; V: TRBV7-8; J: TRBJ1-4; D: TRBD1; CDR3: CASSSGGANEKLFF; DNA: TGTGCCAGCAGCTCAGGGGGAGCTAATGAAAAACTGTTTTTT
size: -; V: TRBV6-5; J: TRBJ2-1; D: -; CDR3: CASKAPPGEQFF; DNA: TGTGCCAGCAAAGCTCCCCCGGGTGAGCAGTTCTTC
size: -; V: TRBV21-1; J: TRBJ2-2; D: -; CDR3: CASSILERRHTGELFF; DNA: TGTGCCAGCAGCATCCTTGAGCGGAGACACACCGGGGAGCTGTTTTTT
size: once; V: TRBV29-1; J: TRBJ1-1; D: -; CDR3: CSGEGERTEAFF; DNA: TGCAGCGGGGAGGGGGAGCGCACTGAAGCTTTCTTT
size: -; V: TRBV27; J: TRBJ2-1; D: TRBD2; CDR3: CASSFSSGGNEQFF; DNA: TGTGCCAGCAGTTTTAGTAGCGGGGGGAATGAGCAGTTCTTC
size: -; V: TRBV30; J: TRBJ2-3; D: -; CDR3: CASRQFTDTQYF; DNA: TGTGCCTCGCGACAGTTCACAGATACGCAGTATTTT
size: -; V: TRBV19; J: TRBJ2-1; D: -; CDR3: CASSIPRGYNEQFF; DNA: TGTGCCAGTAGTATCCCCAGGGGTTACAATGAGCAGTTCTTC
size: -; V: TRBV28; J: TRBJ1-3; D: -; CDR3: CASGWGPSGNTIYF; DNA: TGTGCCAGCGGATGGGGGCCTTCTGGAAACACCATATATTTT
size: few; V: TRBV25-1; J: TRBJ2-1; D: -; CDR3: CASSEKDHRDGEQFF; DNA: TGTGCCAGCAGTGAGAAGGACCACAGGGACGGTGAGCAGTTCTTC
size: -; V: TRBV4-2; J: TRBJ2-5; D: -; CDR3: CASSQEGGALQETQYF; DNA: TGTGCCAGCAGCCAAGAGGGCGGGGCCCTCCAAGAGACCCAGTACTTC
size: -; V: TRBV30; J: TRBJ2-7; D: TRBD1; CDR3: CAWSVGGPAQYF; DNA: TGTGCCTGGAGTGTAGGGGGCCCGGCGCAGTACTTC
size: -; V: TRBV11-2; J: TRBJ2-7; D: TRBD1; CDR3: CASSPQGARYEQYF; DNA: TGTGCCAGCAGCCCACAGGGGGCTCGATACGAGCAGTACTTC
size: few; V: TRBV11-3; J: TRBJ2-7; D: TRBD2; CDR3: CASSLGGGEQYF; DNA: TGTGCCAGCAGCTTAGGCGGGGGGGAGCAGTACTTC
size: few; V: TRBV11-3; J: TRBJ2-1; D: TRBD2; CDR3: CASILLAGYNEQFF; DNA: TGTGCCAGCATCCTACTAGCGGGTTACAATGAGCAGTTCTTC